Listed here is a single TCR beta chain. This clonotype was counted a few times. Its antigen is unknown. Per-nucleotide qualities are absent, and no much larger clonotype sits a single base away. The method was 5' RACE. Instrument on record: Illumina HiSeq 2000. A universal primer binding site was introduced by template switching, and a unique molecular identifier was present in the final cDNA, enabling accurate counting of TCR cDNA molecules. Specific primers in the conserved constant-segment region were used to synthesize first-strand cDNA for the TCR alpha and beta chains. Each cDNA library was double barcoded, with a SMART-Mk sample barcode plus Illumina barcodes, to control for contamination. TruSeq adapter sequences and Illumina sample barcodes were added in two successive PCR steps. TCR alpha and beta cDNA libraries were sequenced on the Illumina HiSeq platform with custom primers. The source study handled its data this way. Unique molecular identifiers were extracted from raw reads with MiGEC, and CDR3 positions were determined with MiXCR. For each individual, recombination models were inferred using an EM algorithm with the repgenHMM and IGoR tools. The analysis of shared clonotypes was done with the tcR package in R, with sharing normalized by the product of cloneset sizes. Out-of-frame nonproductive sequences were analyzed to study raw recombination free of thymic and clonal selection effects. TCRdb reran the public reads through fastp at Q25 and MiXCR, keeping productive beta chains. Rows matching on CDR3 protein sequence are summarized as one entry with the most common DNA and genes. V and J calls and clone size were set by TCRdb, not the authors. The table for this sample lists 1.5 million to 2 million distinct CDR3 sequences; around 33% of them were counted only once. The ten largest clones add up to more than 0.25% of the sample.

Only healthy Caucasian donors were included. This entry belongs to a study of identical twins (dated by TCRdb to 2016 to 2018). Background for the entire study: To test whether fetal clonotypes persist, the study used deep sequencing on TCR alpha and beta repertoires from monozygotic twins, unrelated adults of various ages, and cord blood. Replicate twin experiments were performed at different times using different library preparation protocols to rule out contamination. The study at large found these results: The excess sharing between twins in beta out-of-frame sequences was weaker because fewer shared sequences reduced the signal-to-noise ratio. Out-of-frame TCR alpha sharing in monozygotic twins was systematically underestimated by recombination models, whereas sharing between unrelated individuals was in agreement with the recombination models. Zero-insertion analyses could be partly confounded by invariant T cells such as MAIT and iNKT, although diverse VJ usage argued against such confounding for most clonotypes. Abundant cord blood beta clonotypes carried fewer insertions; young adult naive repertoires showed a weaker similar trend, while memory repertoires showed none. Because the same donors could not be followed over many years, the conclusions relied on cross-sectional statistical analysis. Compared with coincidental sharing between unrelated individuals, an excess of low generation-probability sequences was observed among out-of-frame TCR alpha sequences shared between twins.

The material sequenced was cord blood. The source of this sequence is a newborn girl in good health.

The DNA sequence reads TGTGCCAGCAGCCAATTAGGGGGCGGGGAGACCCAGTACTTC. Its amino acids are CASSQLGGGETQYF. The chain employs TRBV6-1 and TRBJ2-5, and 7 junction bases match TRBD1. CDR1 MNHNS and CDR2 SASEGT were looked up in the germline V gene. V is pruned by 6 bases and J by 5 bases, leaving 9 bases of the junction without a gene match. The CDR3 holds 14 amino acids from the cysteine to the phenylalanine. CDR3 DNA is the only sequence kept; it has 42 bases, read in frame from the first base.